A selection of T cell receptor beta chains follows, all from one sample in a study of T cell responses to AZD1222 COVID-19 vaccine. This table comes from immunoSEQ multiplex PCR, and its TCRdb copy is limited to in-frame clones, with some not included. The table lists 130,000 to 150,000 clones, approximately 90% of them singletons. Here the sequenced sample was peripheral blood, taken 28 days after the second AZD1222 dose. These receptors were taken from an adult who received the AZD1222 COVID-19 vaccine. Each CDR3 is given with its conserved first and last residue. A D gene is named only where the DNA matches it firmly. For some rows the clone size is stated as once, few or many, or as a class when expanded; others skip it.

d_call j_call clone_size v_call cdr3_nt cdr3_aa
TRBD2 TRBJ2-3 . TRBV5-5 TGTGCCAGCAGCTCTTCCGGGACTATCTCCACAGATACGCAGTATTTT CASSSSGTISTDTQYF
. TRBJ2-2 . TRBV6-2/TRBV6-3 TGTGCCAGCAGTCATAGCGGCACGAGGACCGGGGAGCTGTTTTTT CASSHSGTRTGELFF
. TRBJ1-2 . TRBV9 TGTGCCAGCAGCGTAGGGGGGGCGGCTAACTATGGCTACACCTTC CASSVGGAANYGYTF
. TRBJ2-3 . TRBV5-1 TGCGCCAGCAGCCGGGGGATGACAGATACGCAGTATTTT CASSRGMTDTQYF
. TRBJ1-1 once TRBV5-4 TGTGCCAGCAGAATGGGAGGTAGGGGCACTGAAGCTTTCTTT CASRMGGRGTEAFF
. TRBJ1-5 . TRBV19 TGTGCCAGTAGTATAGAGGGGAGGAAAGGGGAGCCCCAGCATTTT CASSIEGRKGEPQHF
. TRBJ2-2 . TRBV9 TGTGCCAGCAGCGAAGGGACCCAAACCGGGGAGCTGTTTTTT CASSEGTQTGELFF
TRBD2 TRBJ2-7 . TRBV3-1/TRBV3-2 TGTGCCAGCAGCCAAGACAGACCAGCGGGAGGCTACGAGCAGTACTTC CASSQDRPAGGYEQYF
TRBD1 TRBJ2-1 . TRBV7-3 TGTGCCAGCAGCTTAGCGGGACAGGCCTACAATGAGCAGTTCTTC CASSLAGQAYNEQFF
. TRBJ2-5 . TRBV20-1 TGCAGTGCTAGTCTACTCAGGGGACTAAAATTCCAAGAGACCCAGTACTTC CSASLLRGLKFQETQYF
TRBD1 TRBJ1-2 . TRBV5-4 TGTGCCAGCAGCTCGACAGGGGGTGGCTACACCTTC CASSSTGGGYTF
. TRBJ2-1 . TRBV10-3 TGTGCCATCGGGGATCCCGGGACACTGACCGGCGGGAGATTCGATGAGCAGTTCTTC CAIGDPGTLTGGRFDEQFF
. TRBJ1-1 . TRBV19 TGTGCCAGTGGATCGAGGGGTCGGGCCACTGAAGCTTTCTTT CASGSRGRATEAFF
TRBD1 TRBJ1-5 . TRBV29-1 TGCAGCGTCTCGACAGGGAGGGATCAGCCCCAGCATTTT CSVSTGRDQPQHF
TRBD2 TRBJ2-1 . TRBV6-1 TGTGCCAGCAGTGAACTAGCGGGAGGCGATGAGCAGTTCTTC CASSELAGGDEQFF
. TRBJ1-1 once TRBV18 TGTGCCAGCGCCGGCGCCAGGGATGTTTTGACTGAAGCTTTCTTT CASAGARDVLTEAFF
. TRBJ2-3 . TRBV10-3 TGTGCCATCAGCTCAAGCGTGAGAACAGATACGCAGTATTTT CAISSSVRTDTQYF
. TRBJ1-3 . TRBV11-2 TGTGCCAGCAGCTTAGACTGGGTAGAAGCCTCTGGAAACACCATATATTTT CASSLDWVEASGNTIYF
. TRBJ1-1 . TRBV9 TGTGCCAGCAGCGCCGGCCGGATGGGGGGCGGGAACACTGAAGCTTTCTTT CASSAGRMGGGNTEAFF
. TRBJ1-2 . TRBV25-1 TGTGCCAGCAGTGATATGGCTTCTAGCTATGGCTACACCTTC CASSDMASSYGYTF
. TRBJ2-1 few TRBV12-2 TGTGCAAGTCGCTTTAAATTTAAGGGGGCCGGGAGTGAGCAGTTCTTC CASRFKFKGAGSEQFF
. TRBJ1-5 . TRBV5-1 TGCGCCAGCAGCCTCACGACGGGGAGCAATCAGCCCCAGCATTTT CASSLTTGSNQPQHF
TRBD1 TRBJ1-6 . TRBV9 TGTGCCAGCAGCGTAGTCGGGACAGGGGATTCACCCCTCCACTTT CASSVVGTGDSPLHF
TRBD2 TRBJ2-5 . TRBV5-1 TGCGCCAGCAGCTTAGACGGGACTAGCTATGAGACCCAGTACTTC CASSLDGTSYETQYF
TRBD1 TRBJ1-1 . TRBV7-3 TGTGCCAGCAGCTTAGGCCCCCGACAGGGGGAAGGGCAAGCTTTCTTT CASSLGPRQGEGQAFF
. TRBJ1-4 . TRBV5-6 TGTGCCAGCAGCTTGGGGGCAGGACCCACTAATGAAAAACTGTTTTTT CASSLGAGPTNEKLFF
. TRBJ1-6 . TRBV7-8 TGTGCCAGCAGCTTGCAATCGAGCTCCTATAATTCACCCCTCCACTTT CASSLQSSSYNSPLHF
TRBD2 TRBJ2-1 . TRBV30 TGTGCCTGGGATGTGGGGACTAGCGGACCCTACAATGAGCAGTTCTTC CAWDVGTSGPYNEQFF
TRBD1 TRBJ1-1 . TRBV7-8 TGTGCCAGCAGCCCTACTCGGACAGGGATTTGGACTGAAGCTTTCTTT CASSPTRTGIWTEAFF